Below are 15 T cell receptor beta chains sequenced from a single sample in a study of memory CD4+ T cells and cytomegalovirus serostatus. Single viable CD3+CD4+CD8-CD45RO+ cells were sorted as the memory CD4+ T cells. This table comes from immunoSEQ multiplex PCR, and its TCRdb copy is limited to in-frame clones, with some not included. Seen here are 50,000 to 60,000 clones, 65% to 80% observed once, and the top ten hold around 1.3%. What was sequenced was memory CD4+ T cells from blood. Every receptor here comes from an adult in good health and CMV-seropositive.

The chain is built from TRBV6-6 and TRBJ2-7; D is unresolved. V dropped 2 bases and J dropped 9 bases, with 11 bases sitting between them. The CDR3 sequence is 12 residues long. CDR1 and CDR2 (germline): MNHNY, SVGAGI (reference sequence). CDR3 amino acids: CASSYGPGGQYF. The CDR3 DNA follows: TGTGCCAGCAGTTACGGGCCCGGCGGGCAGTACTTC.

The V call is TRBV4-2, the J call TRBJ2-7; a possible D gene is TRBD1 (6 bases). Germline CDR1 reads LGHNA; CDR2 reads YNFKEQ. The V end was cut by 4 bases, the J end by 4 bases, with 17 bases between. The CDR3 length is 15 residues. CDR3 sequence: CASSPVAEQGYEQYF. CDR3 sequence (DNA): TGTGCCAGCAGCCCCGTCGCCGAACAGGGTTACGAGCAGTACTTC.

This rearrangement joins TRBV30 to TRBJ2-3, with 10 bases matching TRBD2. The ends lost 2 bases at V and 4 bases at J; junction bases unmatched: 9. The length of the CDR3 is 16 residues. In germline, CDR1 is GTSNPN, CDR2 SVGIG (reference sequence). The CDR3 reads CAWSRLAGVSADTQYF. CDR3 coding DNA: TGTGCCTGGAGTCGGCTAGCGGGGGTCAGTGCAGATACGCAGTATTTT.

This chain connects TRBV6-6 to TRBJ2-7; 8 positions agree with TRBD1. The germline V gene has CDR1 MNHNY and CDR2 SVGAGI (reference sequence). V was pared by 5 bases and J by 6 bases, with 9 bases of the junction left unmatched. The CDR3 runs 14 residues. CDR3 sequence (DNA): TGTGCCAGCAGTCCTCGGACAGGGACGAGCGAGCAGTACTTC. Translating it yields CASSPRTGTSEQYF.

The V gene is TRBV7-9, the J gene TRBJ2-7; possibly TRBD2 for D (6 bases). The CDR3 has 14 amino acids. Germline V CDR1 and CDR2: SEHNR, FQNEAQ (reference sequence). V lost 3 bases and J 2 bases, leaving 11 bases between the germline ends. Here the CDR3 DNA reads TGTGCCAGCAGCTTCGGAACGGGGGCCTACGAGCAGTACTTC. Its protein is CASSFGTGAYEQYF.

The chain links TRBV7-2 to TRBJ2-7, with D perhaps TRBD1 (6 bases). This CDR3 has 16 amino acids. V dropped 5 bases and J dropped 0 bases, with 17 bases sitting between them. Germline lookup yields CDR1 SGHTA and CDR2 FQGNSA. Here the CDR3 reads CASSKQTGSTSYEQYF. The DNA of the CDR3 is TGTGCCAGCAGCAAGCAGACAGGTAGCACCTCCTACGAGCAGTACTTC. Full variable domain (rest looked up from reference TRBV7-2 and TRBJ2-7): GAGVSQSPSNKVTEKGKDVELRCDPISGHTALYWYRQSLGQGLEFLIYFQGNSAPDKSGLPSDRFSAERTGGSVSTLTIQRTQQEDSAVYLCASSKQTGSTSYEQYFGPGTRLTVT.

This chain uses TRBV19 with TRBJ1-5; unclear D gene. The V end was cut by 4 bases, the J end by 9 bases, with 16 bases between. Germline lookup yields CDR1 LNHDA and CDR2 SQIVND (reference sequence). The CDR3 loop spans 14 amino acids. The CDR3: CASSNGQVGGPQHF. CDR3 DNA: TGTGCCAGTAGTAACGGGCAGGTAGGAGGGCCCCAGCATTTT.

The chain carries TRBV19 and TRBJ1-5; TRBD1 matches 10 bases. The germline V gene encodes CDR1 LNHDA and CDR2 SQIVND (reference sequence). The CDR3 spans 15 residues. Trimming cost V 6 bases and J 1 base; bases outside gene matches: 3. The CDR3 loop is CASRDRGRSNQPQHF. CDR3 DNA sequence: TGTGCCAGTAGAGACAGGGGGCGAAGCAATCAGCCCCAGCATTTT.

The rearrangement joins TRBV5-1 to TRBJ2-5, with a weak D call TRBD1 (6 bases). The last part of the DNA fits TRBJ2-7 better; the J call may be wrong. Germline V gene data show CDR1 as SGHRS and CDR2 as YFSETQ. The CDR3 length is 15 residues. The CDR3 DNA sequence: TGCGCCAGCAGCTACGGGACACCTCCGATTTACGAGCAGTACTTC. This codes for CASSYGTPPIYEQYF.

The CDR3 loop is CASSSTGVGGKNIQYF. CDR3 nucleotides: TGCGCCAGCAGCTCCACAGGGGTTGGAGGCAAAAACATTCAGTACTTC. The gene calls are TRBV5-1 and TRBJ2-4, with 7 bases fitting TRBD1. This CDR3 is 16 amino acids long. From germline, CDR1 is SGHRS and CDR2 YFSETQ. V gave up 3 bases and J gave up 3 bases; unmatched junction bases: 9.

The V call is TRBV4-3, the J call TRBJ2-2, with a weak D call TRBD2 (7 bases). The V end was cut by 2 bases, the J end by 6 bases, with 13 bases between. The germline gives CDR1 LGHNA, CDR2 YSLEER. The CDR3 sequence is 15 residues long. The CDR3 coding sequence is TGCGCCAGCAGCCAACTGGGGGGGCTCGCCGGGGAGCTGTTTTTT. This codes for CASSQLGGLAGELFF.

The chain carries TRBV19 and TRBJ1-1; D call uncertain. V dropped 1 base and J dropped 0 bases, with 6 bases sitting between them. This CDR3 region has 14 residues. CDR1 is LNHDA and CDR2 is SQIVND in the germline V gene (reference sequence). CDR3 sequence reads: CASSIGNMNTEAFF. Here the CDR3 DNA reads TGTGCCAGTAGTATAGGGAACATGAACACTGAAGCTTTCTTT.

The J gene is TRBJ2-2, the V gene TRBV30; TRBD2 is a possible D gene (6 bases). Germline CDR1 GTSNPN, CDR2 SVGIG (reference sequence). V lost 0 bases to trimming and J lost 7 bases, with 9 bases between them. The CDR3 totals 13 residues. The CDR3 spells CAWSVGRGGELFF. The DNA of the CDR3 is TGTGCCTGGAGTGTTGGGCGGGGCGGGGAGCTGTTTTTT. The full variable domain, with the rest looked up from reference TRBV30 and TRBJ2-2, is SQTIHQWPATLVQPVGSPLSLECTVEGTSNPNLYWYRQAAGRGLQLLFYSVGIGQISSEVPQNLSASRPQDRQFILSSKKLLLSDSGFYLCAWSVGRGGELFFGEGSRLTVL.

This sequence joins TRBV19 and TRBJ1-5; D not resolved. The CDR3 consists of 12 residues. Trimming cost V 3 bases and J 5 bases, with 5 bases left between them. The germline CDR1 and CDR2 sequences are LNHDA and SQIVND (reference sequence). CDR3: CASSIYDQPQHF. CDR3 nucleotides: TGTGCCAGTAGTATTTATGATCAGCCCCAGCATTTT.

CDR3 DNA sequence: TGCAGCGTTGGCCCAGGGTTATCGGCCGAGCAGTACTTC. It translates to CSVGPGLSAEQYF. This chain uses TRBV29-1 with TRBJ2-7, with D perhaps TRBD1 (5 bases). The length of the CDR3 is 13 residues. Germline CDR1 SQVTM, CDR2 ANQGSEA. Deletions cut 4 bases from V and 6 bases from J, with 16 bases between.